The subject of this entry is one T cell receptor beta chain. Its antigen is still unknown. The V and J ends lost 3 bases and 6 bases, in that order; junction bases with no gene match: 18. Germline V lookup: CDR1 SGDLS, CDR2 YYNGEE. This CDR3 comprises 19 residues. This nonspecific control used anti-CD3/anti-CD28 bead stimulation of CD4+ T cells. Sorting selected CD4+ T cells upregulating both CD40 ligand and CD69. Suppressive ART was started during chronic HIV-1 infection in these adults. This entry is derived from a study of persistence of HIV-infected CD4 T cells. The immunoSEQ assay was version 4, run in survey mode. The table came from immunoSEQ multiplex PCR; TCRdb's copy has only in-frame clones and leaves some out. The sample lists under 50,000 clones; 91% were seen once. Study results and caveats: CMV- and Gag-responding cells had lower TCRbeta richness than CD3/CD28-responding cells.

The V gene is TRBV9, the J gene TRBJ2-2, with TRBD2 matching 9 bases. The sequence was collected from an adult man with HIV who was CMV-seropositive. The material sequenced was CD4+ T cells sorted from PBMCs after roughly 18-hour stimulation, taken from a patient who received antiretroviral therapy. The CDR3 is CASSATGTSRGGVPGELFF. CDR3 DNA sequence: TGTGCCAGCAGCGCGACCGGGACTAGCCGGGGGGGGGTCCCCGGGGAGCTGTTTTTT. The complete variable domain, with remaining parts taken from reference TRBV9 and TRBJ2-2, reads DSGVTQTPKHLITATGQRVTLRCSPRSGDLSVYWYQQSLDQGLQFLIQYYNGEERAKGNILERFSAQQFPDLHSELNLSSLELGDSALYFCASSATGTSRGGVPGELFFGEGSRLTVL.